This T cell receptor (beta chain) emerged from a study of response to subunit inactivated influenza vaccine. Study results and caveats: Seasonal influenza vaccination, on each occasion, was suggested by the authors to recruit few new T cells.

The ends lost 10 bases at V and 0 bases at J; junction bases unmatched: 10. The CDR3 totals 15 residues. Per germline, CDR1 MNHNS and CDR2 SASEGT. In regard to this clonotype: As yet, its antigen is unknown.

TCRdb reprocessed the RT-PCR reads with MiXCR, giving one entry per CDR3 protein. The sample yields about 300,000 distinct CDR3 sequences, roughly 22% seen once. The source of this sequence is a man aged 45-69 years who received an inactivated influenza vaccine. The starting material was PBMCs from blood, obtained about 19 months after vaccination. The V gene is TRBV6-1, the J gene TRBJ1-1, with 8 positions matching TRBD1. The CDR3 spells CAINDHRGMNTEAFF. CDR3 DNA: TGTGCCATCAACGATCACAGGGGGATGAACACTGAAGCTTTCTTT.